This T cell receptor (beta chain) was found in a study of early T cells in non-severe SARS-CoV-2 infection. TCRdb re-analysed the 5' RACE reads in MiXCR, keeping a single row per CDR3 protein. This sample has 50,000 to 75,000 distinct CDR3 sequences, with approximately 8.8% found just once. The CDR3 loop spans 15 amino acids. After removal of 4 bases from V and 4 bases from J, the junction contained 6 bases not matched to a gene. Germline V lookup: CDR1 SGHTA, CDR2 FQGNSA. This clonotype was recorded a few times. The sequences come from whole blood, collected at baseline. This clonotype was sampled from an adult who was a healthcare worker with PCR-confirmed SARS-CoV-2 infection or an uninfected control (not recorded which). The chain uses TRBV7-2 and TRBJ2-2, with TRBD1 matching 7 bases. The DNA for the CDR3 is TGTGCCAGCAGCTGGGATCACAGGGGCACCGGGGAGCTGTTTTTT. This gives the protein CASSWDHRGTGELFF.